These 20 T cell receptor beta chains share one sample of origin, sequenced in a study of shared clonotypes between healthy human individuals. Method: immunoSEQ multiplex PCR; TCRdb's copy keeps in-frame clones and lacks some. The sample consists of about 2.4 million clones, approximately 94% of them appearing once. Sequenced input: naive CD4+ T cells sorted from blood. Stated subset: CD45RA+ positively selected. These receptors were obtained from a man between 18 and 35 years old in good health.

CDR3 nucleotides: TGCGCCAGCAGTGAGGATGGACCTAGCACAGATACGCAGTATTTT. Translation: CASSEDGPSTDTQYF. This chain joins TRBV10-1 and TRBJ2-3; D is uncertain. Deletions cut 2 bases from V and 0 bases from J, with 9 bases between. The CDR3 loop spans 15 amino acids. The germline V gene has CDR1 WNHNN and CDR2 SYGVQD (reference sequence).

The J gene is TRBJ2-3, the V gene TRBV9; TRBD2 aligns across 14 bases. V dropped 3 bases and J dropped 6; count of bases not matched to a gene: 6. This CDR3 is 16 amino acids long. Looked up from germline, CDR1 is SGDLS and CDR2 is YYNGEE. CDR3 nucleotides: TGTGCCAGCAGCGCCTCCCGGACTAGCGGGGGGGATACGCAGTATTTT. Protein product: CASSASRTSGGDTQYF.

V and J are TRBV5-1 and TRBJ2-1, with 10 bases identical to TRBD2. The CDR3 consists of 14 residues. In germline, CDR1 is SGHRS, CDR2 YFSETQ. V gave up 0 bases and J gave up 15 bases; unmatched junction bases: 9. The CDR3 reads CASSLERTSGPGFF. The CDR3 bases are TGCGCCAGCAGCTTGGAGAGGACTAGCGGACCAGGGTTCTTC.

The rearrangement uses TRBV7-9 and TRBJ1-2; D not resolved. There are 12 residues in the CDR3. From germline, CDR1 is SEHNR and CDR2 FQNEAQ (reference sequence). Trimming pared 4 bases from V and 7 bases from J, leaving 10 bases between. The CDR3 loop is CASSYTVGGYTF. The CDR3 DNA follows: TGTGCCAGCAGCTATACCGTCGGTGGCTACACCTTC.

This chain connects TRBV4-2 to TRBJ2-7; TRBD2 matches 7 bases. Germline V gives CDR1 LGHNA, CDR2 YNFKEQ. V was clipped by 0 bases and J by 5 bases; unmatched bases: 10. There are 16 residues in the CDR3. This CDR3 is CASSQEAGVSPHEQYF. CDR3 bases: TGTGCCAGCAGCCAAGAGGCGGGGGTTTCCCCCCACGAGCAGTACTTC.

The V call is TRBV5-4, the J call TRBJ2-2; the D gene could be TRBD1 or TRBD2 (5 bases each). V was shortened by 3 bases and J by 4 bases, with 16 bases between the two germline ends. The germline CDR1 and CDR2 sequences are SGHNT and YYREEE (reference sequence). This CDR3 is built from 16 residues. The CDR3 nucleotides are TGTGCCAGCAGCTCGCCAAACTCCGGGACCACCGGGGAGCTGTTTTTT. This gives the protein CASSSPNSGTTGELFF.

Comments on this clone: Other DNA sequences within the sample encode an identical CDR3. The rearrangement uses TRBV14 and TRBJ1-2, with 10 positions matching TRBD1. The CDR3 spans 15 residues. Germline CDR1 SGHDN, CDR2 FVKESK. V shed 1 base, J shed 4 bases, and the junction held 3 bases outside the gene matches. In DNA, the CDR3 is TGTGCCAGCAGCCAAGCCGGGACAGGGGTCTATGGCTACACCTTC. This sequence encodes CASSQAGTGVYGYTF.

The CDR3 sequence: CASRTAGRTDTQYF. The CDR3 nucleotides are TGTGCCAGCAGGACCGCGGGGCGCACAGATACGCAGTATTTT. The chain employs TRBV28 and TRBJ2-3, with a possible D match to TRBD2 (6 bases). The V end was cut by 6 bases, the J end by 1 base, with 11 bases between. This CDR3 has 14 amino acids. From germline, CDR1 is MDHEN and CDR2 SYDVKM.

The gene calls are TRBV6-1 and TRBJ1-6; 7 positions agree with TRBD1. The trim removed 1 base at V and 9 bases at J, leaving 6 bases unmatched. Germline CDR1 MNHNS, CDR2 SASEGT. The CDR3 is 15 amino acids. Here the CDR3 DNA reads TGTGCCAGCAGTGAAGGGGCAGGGGGACGTTCACCCCTCCACTTT. Its protein product is CASSEGAGGRSPLHF.

This chain connects TRBV5-1 to TRBJ2-5; 13 bases fit TRBD2. The J segment lost 7 bases and the V segment lost 7 bases, leaving 13 bases of the junction unmatched. Germline V CDR1 and CDR2: SGHRS, YFSETQ. The CDR3 loop spans 16 amino acids. The CDR3 loop reads CASGEWTSGSGGTQYF. Here the CDR3 DNA reads TGCGCCAGCGGGGAATGGACTAGCGGGAGTGGCGGGACCCAGTACTTC.

This chain uses TRBV11-2 with TRBJ2-6, with 7 bases identical to TRBD2. The V gene end was trimmed by 4 bases and the J gene end by 4 bases; junction bases not matched to a gene: 10. Germline V gene lookup returns CDR1 SGHAT and CDR2 FQNNGV. CDR3 size: 17 residues. The CDR3 region has the DNA TGTGCCAGCAGCTCCCGAGGCGCGGGAGCGGGGGCCAACGTCCTGACTTTC. Translation: CASSSRGAGAGANVLTF.

The V and J genes are TRBV5-1 and TRBJ2-2; D gene ambiguous. Germline CDR1 SGHRS, CDR2 YFSETQ. The CDR3 loop spans 16 amino acids. Deletions cut 1 base from V and 0 bases from J, with 10 bases between. The CDR3 DNA reads TGCGCCAGCAGCTTGAGAGACTCCGCGAACACCGGGGAGCTGTTTTTT. Residues: CASSLRDSANTGELFF.

The rearrangement links TRBV7-8 to TRBJ1-4; D is perhaps TRBD1 (5 bases). The CDR3 contains 16 residues. The germline V gene encodes CDR1 SGHVS and CDR2 FQNEAQ. V lost 2 bases to trimming and J lost 0 bases, with 10 bases between them. CDR3 loop: CASSLRGGATNEKLFF. DNA of the CDR3: TGTGCCAGCAGCTTACGCGGGGGGGCAACTAATGAAAAACTGTTTTTT.

This clone was seen only once. The gene calls are TRBV9 and TRBJ2-5; D tentatively reads TRBD1 or TRBD2 (5 bases each). The J call may be wrong; the DNA end is better matched by TRBJ2-7. CDR1 and CDR2 (germline): SGDLS, YYNGEE. The CDR3 totals 15 residues. The CDR3 bases are TGTGCCAGCAGCGTAGGGGGGAGTAGCTCCTACGAGCAGTACTTC. Protein sequence: CASSVGGSSSYEQYF.

This chain joins TRBV10-3 and TRBJ2-5; TRBD2 is a possible D gene (5 bases). Germline-derived CDR1 and CDR2 are ENHRY and SYGVKD. The CDR3 runs 12 residues. Deletions cut 6 bases from V and 2 bases from J, with 7 bases between. For the CDR3, the DNA is TGTGCCATCAGACGGGAACAAGAGACCCAGTACTTC. Protein sequence: CAIRREQETQYF.

The chain is built from TRBV7-2 and TRBJ2-1; 10 bases are a match to TRBD2. J gave up 4 bases and V 1 base, and 4 bases lay outside the gene matches. This CDR3 has 16 amino acids. Per germline, CDR1 SGHTA and CDR2 FQGNSA. DNA for the CDR3: TGTGCCAGCAGCTTAGTGGCTAGCGGGAGTTACAATGAGCAGTTCTTC. Amino acids: CASSLVASGSYNEQFF.

This chain uses TRBV6-6 with TRBJ2-3; the match to TRBD1 covers 8 bases. V was clipped by 4 bases and J by 9 bases; unmatched bases: 6. Germline V gene sequence: CDR1 MNHNY, CDR2 SVGAGI (reference sequence). CDR3 length: 13 residues. CDR3 in amino acids: CASSLPQGATQYF. The CDR3 bases are TGTGCCAGCAGTTTACCCCAGGGGGCGACGCAGTATTTT.

The chain uses TRBV11-2 and TRBJ1-4; 9 nucleotides match TRBD1. J was trimmed by 8 bases and V by 1 base; bases with no gene match: 8. The CDR3 is made up of 16 amino acids. The germline gives CDR1 SGHAT, CDR2 FQNNGV. This chain's CDR3 is CASSLVMGQGGEKLFF. CDR3 sequence (DNA): TGTGCCAGCAGCTTAGTTATGGGACAGGGTGGAGAAAAACTGTTTTTT.

Only a few counts were recorded for this clone. The V gene is TRBV7-3, the J gene TRBJ1-6, with D possibly matching TRBD1 (6 bases). V dropped 6 bases and J dropped 7 bases, with 10 bases sitting between them. The germline gives CDR1 SGHTA, CDR2 FQGTGA. This CDR3 is 13 amino acids long. As DNA, the CDR3 is TGTGCCAGCAGTCGAGGACAGAATTCACCCCTCCACTTT. This gives the protein CASSRGQNSPLHF.

The V gene is TRBV4-1, the J gene TRBJ2-7; D might be TRBD2 (6 bases). Germline V lookup: CDR1 MGHRA, CDR2 YSYEKL. Trimming cost V 4 bases and J 0 bases, with 10 bases left between them. This CDR3 is 14 amino acids long. The CDR3 nucleotides read TGCGCCAGCAGCCCGGGGACTTTCTCCTACGAGCAGTACTTC. Translation: CASSPGTFSYEQYF.